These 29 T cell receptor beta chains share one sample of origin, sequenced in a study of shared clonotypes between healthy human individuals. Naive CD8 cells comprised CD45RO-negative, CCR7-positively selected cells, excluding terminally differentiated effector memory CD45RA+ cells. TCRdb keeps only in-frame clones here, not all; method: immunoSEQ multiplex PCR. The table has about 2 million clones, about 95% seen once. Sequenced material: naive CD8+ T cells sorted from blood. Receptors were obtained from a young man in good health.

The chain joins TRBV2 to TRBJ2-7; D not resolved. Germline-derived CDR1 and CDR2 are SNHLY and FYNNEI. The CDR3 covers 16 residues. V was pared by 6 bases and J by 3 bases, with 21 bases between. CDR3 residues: CASSQPPGLMGYEQYF. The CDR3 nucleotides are TGTGCCAGCAGCCAGCCCCCGGGTCTTATGGGCTACGAGCAGTACTTC.

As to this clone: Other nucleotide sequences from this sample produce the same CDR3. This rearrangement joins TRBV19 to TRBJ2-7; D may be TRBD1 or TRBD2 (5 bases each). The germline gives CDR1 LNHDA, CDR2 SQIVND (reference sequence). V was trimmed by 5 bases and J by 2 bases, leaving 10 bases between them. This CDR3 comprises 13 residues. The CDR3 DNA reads TGTGCCAGTAGTTCAGGGAGCCCCTACGAGCAGTACTTC. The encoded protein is CASSSGSPYEQYF. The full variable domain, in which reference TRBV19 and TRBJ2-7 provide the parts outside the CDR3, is DGGITQSPKYLFRKEGQNVTLSCEQNLNHDAMYWYRQDPGQGLRLIYYSQIVNDFQKGDIAEGYSVSREKKESFPLTVTSAQKNPTAFYLCASSSGSPYEQYFGPGTRLTVT.

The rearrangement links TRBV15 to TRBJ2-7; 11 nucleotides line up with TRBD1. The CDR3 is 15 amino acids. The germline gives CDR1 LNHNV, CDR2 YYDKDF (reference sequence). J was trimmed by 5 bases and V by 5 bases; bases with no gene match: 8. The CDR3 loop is CATSRADRGLNEQYF. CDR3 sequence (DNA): TGTGCCACCAGCCGCGCGGACAGGGGGCTCAACGAGCAGTACTTC.

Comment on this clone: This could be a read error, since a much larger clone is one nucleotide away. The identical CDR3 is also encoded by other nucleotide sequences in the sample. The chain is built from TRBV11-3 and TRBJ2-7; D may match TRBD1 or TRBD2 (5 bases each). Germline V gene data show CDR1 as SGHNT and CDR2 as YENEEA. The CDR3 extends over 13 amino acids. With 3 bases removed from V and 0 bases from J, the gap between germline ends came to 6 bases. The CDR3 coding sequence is TGTGCCAGCAGCTTGGGGACCTCCTACGAGCAGTACTTC. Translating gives CASSLGTSYEQYF.

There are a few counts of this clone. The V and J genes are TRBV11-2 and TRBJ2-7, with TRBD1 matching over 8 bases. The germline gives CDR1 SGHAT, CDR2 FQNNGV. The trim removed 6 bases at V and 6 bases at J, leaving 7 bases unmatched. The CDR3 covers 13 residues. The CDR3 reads CASSTTTGVEQYF. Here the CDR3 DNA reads TGTGCCAGCAGTACTACGACAGGGGTCGAGCAGTACTTC.

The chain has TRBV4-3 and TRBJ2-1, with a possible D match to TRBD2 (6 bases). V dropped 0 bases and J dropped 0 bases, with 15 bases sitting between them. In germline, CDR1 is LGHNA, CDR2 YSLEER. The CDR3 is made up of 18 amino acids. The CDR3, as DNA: TGCGCCAGCAGCCAAGATTGGGGGGAGATAAGCTCCTACAATGAGCAGTTCTTC. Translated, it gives CASSQDWGEISSYNEQFF.

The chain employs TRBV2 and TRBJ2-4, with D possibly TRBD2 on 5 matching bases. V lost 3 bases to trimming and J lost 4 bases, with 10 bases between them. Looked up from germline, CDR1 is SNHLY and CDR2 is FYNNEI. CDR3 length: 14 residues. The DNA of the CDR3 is TGTGCCAGCAGTGATCTTAGCGAGAAAAACATTCAGTACTTC. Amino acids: CASSDLSEKNIQYF.

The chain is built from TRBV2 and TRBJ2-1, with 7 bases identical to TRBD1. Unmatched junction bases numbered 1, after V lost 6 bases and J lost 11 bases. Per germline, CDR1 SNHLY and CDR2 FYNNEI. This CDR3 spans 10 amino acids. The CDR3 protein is CASRGQQQFF. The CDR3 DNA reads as TGTGCCAGCAGGGGACAGCAGCAGTTCTTC.

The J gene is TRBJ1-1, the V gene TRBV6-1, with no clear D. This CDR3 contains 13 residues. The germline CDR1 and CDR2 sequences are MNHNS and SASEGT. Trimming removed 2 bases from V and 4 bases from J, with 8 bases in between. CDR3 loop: CASSEFPSTEAFF. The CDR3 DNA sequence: TGTGCCAGCAGTGAATTTCCGAGCACTGAAGCTTTCTTT.

The CDR3 nucleotides read TGTGCCAGCAGTGAAGGCAGGGGCGGCTATGGCTACACCTTC. Protein product: CASSEGRGGYGYTF. The chain uses TRBV6-1 and TRBJ1-2; a weak D match, TRBD1 (6 bases). Looked up from germline, CDR1 is MNHNS and CDR2 is SASEGT. The CDR3 has 14 amino acids. Between the trimmed V and J ends, which lost 1 base and 4 bases, there was a span of 10 bases.

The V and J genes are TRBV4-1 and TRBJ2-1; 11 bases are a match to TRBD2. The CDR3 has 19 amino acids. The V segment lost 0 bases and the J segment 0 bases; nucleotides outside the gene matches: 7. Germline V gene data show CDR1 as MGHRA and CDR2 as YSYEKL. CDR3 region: CASSQDPPLAGGSYNEQFF. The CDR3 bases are TGCGCCAGCAGCCAAGATCCCCCTCTAGCGGGGGGCTCCTACAATGAGCAGTTCTTC.

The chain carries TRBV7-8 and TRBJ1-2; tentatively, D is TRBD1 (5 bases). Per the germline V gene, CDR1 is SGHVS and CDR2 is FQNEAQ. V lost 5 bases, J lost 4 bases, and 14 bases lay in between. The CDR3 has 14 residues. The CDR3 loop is CASSIETEFYGYTF. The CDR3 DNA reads TGTGCCAGCAGCATAGAGACAGAATTCTATGGCTACACCTTC.

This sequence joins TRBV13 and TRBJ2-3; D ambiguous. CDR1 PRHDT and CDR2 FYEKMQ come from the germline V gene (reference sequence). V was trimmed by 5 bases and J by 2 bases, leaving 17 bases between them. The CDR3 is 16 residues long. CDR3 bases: TGTGCCAGCAGCCGCCGTGGCACCGAATACACAGATACGCAGTATTTT. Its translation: CASSRRGTEYTDTQYF.

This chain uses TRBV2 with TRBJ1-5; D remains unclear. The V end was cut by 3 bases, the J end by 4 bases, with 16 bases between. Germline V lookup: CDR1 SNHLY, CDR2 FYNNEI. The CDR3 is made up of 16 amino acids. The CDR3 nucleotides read TGTGCCAGCAGTGACGGCAGCGCTCCCTTAAATCAGCCCCAGCATTTT. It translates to CASSDGSAPLNQPQHF.

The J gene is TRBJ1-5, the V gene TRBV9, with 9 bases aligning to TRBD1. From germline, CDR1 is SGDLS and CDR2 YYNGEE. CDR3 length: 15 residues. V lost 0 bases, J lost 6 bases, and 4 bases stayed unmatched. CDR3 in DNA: TGTGCCAGCAGCGTAGACGGGACAGGGAGTCAGCCCCAGCATTTT. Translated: CASSVDGTGSQPQHF. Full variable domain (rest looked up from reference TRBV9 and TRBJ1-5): DSGVTQTPKHLITATGQRVTLRCSPRSGDLSVYWYQQSLDQGLQFLIQYYNGEERAKGNILERFSAQQFPDLHSELNLSSLELGDSALYFCASSVDGTGSQPQHFGDGTRLSIL.

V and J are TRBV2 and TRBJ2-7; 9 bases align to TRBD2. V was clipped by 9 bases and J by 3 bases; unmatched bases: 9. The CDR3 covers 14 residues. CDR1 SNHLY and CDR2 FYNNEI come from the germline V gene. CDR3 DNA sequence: TGTGCCAGTTCCGGGACTAGCTTGTTCTACGAGCAGTACTTC. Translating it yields CASSGTSLFYEQYF.

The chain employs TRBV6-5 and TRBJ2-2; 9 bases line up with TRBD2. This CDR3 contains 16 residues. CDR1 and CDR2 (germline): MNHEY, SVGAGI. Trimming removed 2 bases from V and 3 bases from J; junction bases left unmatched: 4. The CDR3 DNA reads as TGTGCCAGCAGTTACGGGGTAGCGGGGGACACCGGGGAGCTGTTTTTT. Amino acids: CASSYGVAGDTGELFF.

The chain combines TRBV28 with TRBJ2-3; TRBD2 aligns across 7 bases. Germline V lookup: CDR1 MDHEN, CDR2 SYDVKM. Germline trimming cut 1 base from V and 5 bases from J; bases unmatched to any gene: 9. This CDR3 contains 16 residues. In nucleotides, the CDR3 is TGTGCCAGCAGTTTATCCCCCGGGACTACCCGAGATACGCAGTATTTT. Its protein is CASSLSPGTTRDTQYF.

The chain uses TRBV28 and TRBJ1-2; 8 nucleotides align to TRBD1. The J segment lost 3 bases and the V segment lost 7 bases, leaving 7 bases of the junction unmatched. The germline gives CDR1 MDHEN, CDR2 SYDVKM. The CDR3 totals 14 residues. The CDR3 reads CASTTGQAYYGYTF. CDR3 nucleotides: TGTGCCAGCACCACGGGACAGGCGTACTATGGCTACACCTTC.

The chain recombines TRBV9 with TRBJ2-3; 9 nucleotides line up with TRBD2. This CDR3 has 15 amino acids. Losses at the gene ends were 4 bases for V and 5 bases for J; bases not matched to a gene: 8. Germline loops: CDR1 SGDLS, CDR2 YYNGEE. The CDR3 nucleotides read TGTGCCAGCAGCAGGACTAGCGCTTCGGGAGATACGCAGTATTTT. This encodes CASSRTSASGDTQYF.

The CDR3 DNA follows: TGTGCCAGCAGCATACAGGGTAACCGCCCTCTAGCCAAAAACATTCAGTACTTC. Encoded protein: CASSIQGNRPLAKNIQYF. The chain combines TRBV13 with TRBJ2-4; TRBD1 might be the D (6 bases). Germline-derived CDR1 and CDR2 are PRHDT and FYEKMQ (reference sequence). The CDR3 totals 18 residues. The ends were cut back, 5 bases at V and 0 bases at J, with 20 bases in the middle.

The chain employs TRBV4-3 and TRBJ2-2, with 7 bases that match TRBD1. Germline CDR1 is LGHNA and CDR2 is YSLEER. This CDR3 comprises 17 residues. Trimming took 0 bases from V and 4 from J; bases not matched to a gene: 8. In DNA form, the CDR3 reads TGCGCCAGCAGCCAAGATTTTGAGGGGGCCGTCACCGGGGAGCTGTTTTTT. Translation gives CASSQDFEGAVTGELFF.

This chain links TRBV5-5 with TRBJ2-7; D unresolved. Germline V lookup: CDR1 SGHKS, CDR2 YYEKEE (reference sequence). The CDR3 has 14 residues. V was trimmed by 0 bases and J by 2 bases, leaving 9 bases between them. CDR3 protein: CASSLGRTTYEQYF. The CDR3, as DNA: TGTGCCAGCAGCTTGGGCCGCACCACCTACGAGCAGTACTTC.

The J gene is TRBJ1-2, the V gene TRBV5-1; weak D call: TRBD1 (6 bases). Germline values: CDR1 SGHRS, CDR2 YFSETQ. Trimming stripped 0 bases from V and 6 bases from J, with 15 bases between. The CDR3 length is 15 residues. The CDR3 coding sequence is TGCGCCAGCAGCTTGGAAGGGGGGGTAGGCGATGGCTACACCTTC. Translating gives CASSLEGGVGDGYTF.

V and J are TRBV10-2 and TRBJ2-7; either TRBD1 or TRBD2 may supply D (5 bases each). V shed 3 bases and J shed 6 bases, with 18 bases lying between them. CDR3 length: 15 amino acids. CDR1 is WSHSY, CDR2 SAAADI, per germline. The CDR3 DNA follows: TGCGCCAGCAGTGATCCTCTGGGACGGTGGATCGAGCAGTACTTC. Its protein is CASSDPLGRWIEQYF.

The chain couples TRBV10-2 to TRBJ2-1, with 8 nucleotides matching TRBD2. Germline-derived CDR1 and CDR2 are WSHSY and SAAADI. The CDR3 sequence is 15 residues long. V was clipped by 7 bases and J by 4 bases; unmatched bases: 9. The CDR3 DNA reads TGCGCCAGCACGTCCACTAGCGGAGCTTACAATGAGCAGTTCTTC. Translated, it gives CASTSTSGAYNEQFF.

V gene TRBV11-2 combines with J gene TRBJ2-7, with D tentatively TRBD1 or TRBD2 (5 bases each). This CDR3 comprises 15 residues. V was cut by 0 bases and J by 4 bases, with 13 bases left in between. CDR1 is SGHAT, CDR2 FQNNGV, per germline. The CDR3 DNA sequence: TGTGCCAGCAGCTTAGAACCGGGGCATTCTTACGAGCAGTACTTC. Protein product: CASSLEPGHSYEQYF.

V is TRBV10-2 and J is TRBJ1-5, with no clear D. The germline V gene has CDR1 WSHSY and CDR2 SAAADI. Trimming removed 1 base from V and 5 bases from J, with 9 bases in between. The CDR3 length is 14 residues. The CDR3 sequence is CASSEFGPDQPQHF. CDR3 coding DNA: TGCGCCAGCAGTGAGTTCGGTCCGGATCAGCCCCAGCATTTT.

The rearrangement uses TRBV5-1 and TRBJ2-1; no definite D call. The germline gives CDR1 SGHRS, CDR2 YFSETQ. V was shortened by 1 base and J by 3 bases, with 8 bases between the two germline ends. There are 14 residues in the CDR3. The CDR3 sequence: CASSLPLLYNEQFF. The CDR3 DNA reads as TGCGCCAGCAGCTTGCCCCTCCTCTACAATGAGCAGTTCTTC.